The 20 T cell receptor beta chains below all came from one sample that was sequenced in a study of beta chain features in type 1 diabetes. TCRB transcripts that were expressed got sequenced, as all of the isolated RNA had been reverse transcribed. Only in-frame clones appear in the TCRdb table, and some are missing; sequencing was by immunoSEQ multiplex PCR. The table lists about 140,000 clones, 6.9% of them singletons. Sequencing was performed on central memory CD4+ T cells from blood. The receptors come from a woman aged 25 to 39 in good health.

This clone was observed at least ten times. The gene calls are TRBV15 and TRBJ2-1; 10 positions match TRBD2. The CDR3 totals 16 residues. Trimming took 2 bases from V and 6 from J; bases not matched to a gene: 7. Germline-derived CDR1 and CDR2 are LNHNV and YYDKDF (reference sequence). CDR3 sequence reads: CATSRTESGRANEQFF. In DNA, the CDR3 is TGTGCCACCAGCAGAACCGAGAGCGGGAGGGCCAATGAGCAGTTCTTC.

This clone was seen many times. This chain connects TRBV5-4 to TRBJ2-3, with D maybe TRBD2 (5 bases). Trimming cost V 4 bases and J 7 bases, with 10 bases left between them. This CDR3 is built from 12 residues. CDR1 SGHNT and CDR2 YYREEE come from the germline V gene (reference sequence). CDR3 sequence reads: CASSLYGNTQYF. CDR3 bases: TGTGCCAGCAGCCTATACGGGAATACGCAGTATTTT.

The chain combines TRBV7-2 with TRBJ2-5; D possibly corresponds to TRBD2 (5 bases). The CDR3 totals 13 residues. Trimming took 7 bases from V and 1 from J, leaving 10 bases between them. Germline assignment: CDR1 SGHTA and CDR2 FQGNSA. This chain's CDR3 is CASNDYVQETQYF. In DNA form, the CDR3 reads TGTGCCAGCAACGACTACGTCCAAGAGACCCAGTACTTC.

This clone has just a few counts. The chain recombines TRBV5-1 with TRBJ2-3; a possible D gene is TRBD1 (5 bases). Per the germline V gene, CDR1 is SGHRS and CDR2 is YFSETQ. This CDR3 is built from 15 residues. V was clipped by 3 bases and J by 4 bases, with 15 bases between them. CDR3 coding DNA: TGCGCCAGCAGCTGGGCGACAGATGGGGCAGATACGCAGTATTTT. Translation gives CASSWATDGADTQYF.

J is TRBJ2-7 and V is TRBV29-1, with 7 bases that match TRBD2. Germline CDR1 and CDR2: SQVTM and ANQGSEA. V gave up 7 bases and J gave up 3 bases; unmatched junction bases: 15. This CDR3 has 15 residues. The CDR3 bases are TGCAGCGCCTTGAATCGGGCTAGCGGATACTACGAGCAGTACTTC. This encodes CSALNRASGYYEQYF.

The chain links TRBV4-2 to TRBJ2-4, with 7 bases identical to TRBD1. The CDR3 totals 14 residues. Germline trimming cut 3 bases from V and 3 bases from J; bases unmatched to any gene: 2. Germline V CDR1 and CDR2: LGHNA, YNFKEQ. CDR3 in amino acids: CASSHRDSKNIQYF. The CDR3 DNA sequence: TGTGCCAGCAGCCACCGGGACAGCAAAAACATTCAGTACTTC.

The chain joins TRBV7-8 to TRBJ2-7; D possibly corresponds to TRBD2 (5 bases). V lost 5 bases and J lost 0, with 14 bases in between. The length of the CDR3 is 15 residues. CDR1 and CDR2 from the germline V gene are SGHVS and FQNEAQ. The CDR3 loop reads CASSLGGSASYEQYF. CDR3 bases: TGTGCCAGCAGCCTAGGAGGTTCGGCCTCCTACGAGCAGTACTTC.

This clone showed up just a few times. At one boundary the junction diverges from the germline segment, which might be a read error. This chain connects TRBV7-7 to TRBJ2-5, with unresolved D. CDR3 length: 14 residues. The germline V gene encodes CDR1 SSHAT and CDR2 FNYEAQ (reference sequence). The CDR3 loop reads CASSPLHVQETQYF. The CDR3 DNA reads TGTGCTAGCAGCCCATTACATGTACAAGAGACCCAGTACTTC.

This clone was counted ten times or more. The rearrangement joins TRBV2 to TRBJ2-3, with a weak D call TRBD2 (6 bases). The V gene lost 8 bases and the J gene lost 2 bases, with 14 bases spanning the gap. CDR3 size: 14 residues. CDR1 and CDR2 from the germline V gene are SNHLY and FYNNEI. The CDR3 spells CASGLEGTTDTQYF. The CDR3 DNA reads TGTGCCAGCGGTCTGGAGGGAACCACAGATACGCAGTATTTT.

The sample holds a few counts of this clone. The V and J genes are TRBV19 and TRBJ2-2; D perhaps matches TRBD1 (5 bases). Germline V lookup: CDR1 LNHDA, CDR2 SQIVND (reference sequence). Trimming stripped 3 bases from V and 4 bases from J, with 18 bases between. The CDR3 has 17 amino acids. CDR3 sequence (DNA): TGTGCCAGTAGTATCGTGACAGTTAGGCGGCGCACCGGGGAGCTGTTTTTT. Protein: CASSIVTVRRRTGELFF.

This clone was seen only a few times. The gene calls are TRBV14 and TRBJ2-5; D not certain. The CDR3 extends over 18 amino acids. V was cut by 8 bases and J by 2 bases, with 27 bases left in between. The germline CDR1 and CDR2 sequences are SGHDN and FVKESK. In nucleotides, the CDR3 is TGTGCCAGCTCACCACCGCGTAAGGCGCTGCTAGAACAAGAGACCCAGTACTTC. This translates into CASSPPRKALLEQETQYF.

This clone was seen many times. The chain recombines TRBV18 with TRBJ1-1, with a weak D call TRBD1 (6 bases). The CDR3 is 15 amino acids. Trimming cost V 0 bases and J 3 bases, with 11 bases left between them. In germline, CDR1 is KGHSH, CDR2 LQKENI. The CDR3 region has the DNA TGTGCCAGCTCACCACCGTCCAGGGGCGACACTGAAGCTTTCTTT. Its translation: CASSPPSRGDTEAFF.

This clone was observed many times. The rearrangement links TRBV18 to TRBJ1-3; D is possibly TRBD1 (6 bases). The germline gives CDR1 KGHSH, CDR2 LQKENI. The V end lost 3 bases, the J end lost 4 bases, and 13 bases lay between the germline ends. The CDR3 length is 15 residues. CDR3 bases: TGTGCCAGCTCACCCAATACAGGGAGCGGAAACACCATATATTTT. Protein: CASSPNTGSGNTIYF. The whole variable domain, remainder taken from reference TRBV18 and TRBJ1-3, is NAGVMQNPRHLVRRRGQEARLRCSPMKGHSHVYWYRQLPEEGLKFMVYLQKENIIDESGMPKERFSAEFPKEGPSILRIQQVVRGDSAAYFCASSPNTGSGNTIYFGEGSWLTVV.

V usage is TRBV2 and J usage is TRBJ2-5; no clear D. The CDR3 is 11 amino acids. Between the trimmed V and J ends, which lost 7 bases and 3 bases, there was a span of 6 bases. Germline lookup yields CDR1 SNHLY and CDR2 FYNNEI. The CDR3 DNA reads as TGTGCCAGCACAGAAGAAGAGACCCAGTACTTC. The encoded protein is CASTEEETQYF.

The J gene is TRBJ2-2, the V gene TRBV5-1; 8 nucleotides align to TRBD1. V trimming: 0 bases; J trimming: 6 bases; junction bases outside the gene matches: 4. CDR3 length: 15 amino acids. Looked up from germline, CDR1 is SGHRS and CDR2 is YFSETQ. The DNA of the CDR3 is TGCGCCAGCAGCTTGGAACAGGGGGGTCCCGGGGAGCTGTTTTTT. Amino acids: CASSLEQGGPGELFF.

This clone was counted at least ten times. The V call is TRBV9, the J call TRBJ2-1, with D perhaps matching TRBD1 (6 bases). The V end lost 0 bases, the J end lost 12 bases, and 16 bases lay between the germline ends. The germline V gene has CDR1 SGDLS and CDR2 YYNGEE. This CDR3 comprises 14 residues. The CDR3 protein is CASSVDSRGNGQFF. The CDR3 DNA sequence: TGTGCCAGCAGCGTAGATTCTAGGGGGAACGGGCAGTTCTTC. The full variable domain, completed using reference TRBV9 and TRBJ2-1, is DSGVTQTPKHLITATGQRVTLRCSPRSGDLSVYWYQQSLDQGLQFLIQYYNGEERAKGNILERFSAQQFPDLHSELNLSSLELGDSALYFCASSVDSRGNGQFFGPGTRLTVL.

This clone has only a few counts. This chain links TRBV19 with TRBJ2-2; TRBD2 agrees at 9 bases. Germline assignment: CDR1 LNHDA and CDR2 SQIVND (reference sequence). The CDR3 extends over 15 amino acids. V was clipped by 6 bases and J by 6 bases; unmatched bases: 8. The CDR3 region is CASRRAGGGAGELFF. The DNA of the CDR3 is TGTGCCAGTAGGAGAGCGGGAGGCGGGGCCGGGGAGCTGTTTTTT.

Concerning this clone itself: Other DNA sequences within the sample encode an identical CDR3. The V and J genes are TRBV19 and TRBJ2-3; D is undetermined. The CDR3 is made up of 12 amino acids. V was cut by 2 bases and J by 5 bases, with 5 bases left in between. Germline CDR1 is LNHDA and CDR2 is SQIVND (reference sequence). The CDR3 nucleotides read TGTGCCAGTAGTATATCGGGAGATACGCAGTATTTT. Translation: CASSISGDTQYF.

This clone was picked up a small number of times. The rearrangement links TRBV5-6 to TRBJ2-7, with a tentative D call TRBD2 (5 bases). CDR1 is SGHDT, CDR2 YYEEEE, per germline. The V end was cut by 1 base, the J end by 6 bases, with 17 bases between. This CDR3 contains 15 residues. This chain's CDR3 is CASSLSQSARGEQYF. CDR3 bases: TGTGCCAGCAGCTTGTCACAGTCTGCTCGGGGCGAGCAGTACTTC.

The CDR3 here is CASSLDLVSGRNEQFF. CDR3 in DNA: TGTGCCAGCAGCTTAGATCTCGTTAGCGGGAGGAATGAGCAGTTCTTC. This chain links TRBV7-3 with TRBJ2-1, with 10 bases aligning to TRBD2. The germline CDR1 and CDR2 sequences are SGHTA and FQGTGA. The CDR3 runs 16 residues. J lost 7 bases, V lost 2 bases, and 8 bases had no gene match. Combining the CDR3 with reference TRBV7-3 and TRBJ2-1 gives the whole variable domain GAGVSQTPSNKVTEKGKYVELRCDPISGHTALYWYRQSLGQGPEFLIYFQGTGAADDSGLPNDRFFAVRPEGSVSTLKIQRTERGDSAVYLCASSLDLVSGRNEQFFGPGTRLTVL.